Listed below are T cell receptor beta chains from one sample, sequenced in a study of T cells in Graves' hyperthyroidism and ophthalmopathy. TCRdb redid the calling of the multiplex PCR reads with MiXCR, one entry per CDR3 protein. Here the sample spans 300,000 to 450,000 distinct CDR3 sequences, around a sixth being singletons. The sample was blood. These receptors all stem from a woman aged 40 to 49 with Graves' ophthalmopathy. Both conserved end residues are part of each CDR3. The D gene is left open where the match is weak. Clone size appears in some rows only: once, few, many, or a class for an expanded clone.

d_gene,j_gene,abundance,v_gene,CDR3nt,CDR3aa
NA,TRBJ2-5,many,TRBV7-2,TGTGCCAGCAGCTTAGCGCTCGGCTCAGAGACCCAGTACTTC,CASSLALGSETQYF
NA,TRBJ2-5,many,TRBV6-5,TGTGCCAGCAGTTTCGGACCTTACCAAGAGACCCAGTACTTC,CASSFGPYQETQYF
TRBD2,TRBJ2-5,NA,TRBV7-2,TGTGCCAGCAGCCCCACTAGCGGGAGGACAGAGACCCAGTACTTC,CASSPTSGRTETQYF
TRBD1,TRBJ2-7,NA,TRBV11-2,TGTGCCAGCAGCTATACTCCGGGACAGGGGTTCTACGAGCAGTACTTC,CASSYTPGQGFYEQYF
NA,TRBJ1-2,NA,TRBV11-2,TGTGCCAGCAGCCCAAGGGTCACCCAGAACTATGGCTACACCTTC,CASSPRVTQNYGYTF
NA,TRBJ2-5,many,TRBV27,TGTGCCAGCAGTTTAATTGCGGGACCTAGGCAAGAGACCCAGTACTTC,CASSLIAGPRQETQYF
NA,TRBJ2-5,many,TRBV7-2,TGTGCCAGCAGCTTATGGACTCCACAAGAGACCCAATACTTC,CASSLWTPQETQYF
NA,TRBJ1-4,many,TRBV7-6,TGTGCCAGCAGCATAGGAGGGGGGATGAGTGAAAAACTGTTTTTT,CASSIGGGMSEKLFF
TRBD1,TRBJ2-7,many,TRBV7-2,TGTGCCAGCAGCCCTCGGACAGGGGCTGAAGAGCAGTACTTC,CASSPRTGAEEQYF
TRBD1,TRBJ1-5,many,TRBV19,TGTGCCAGTAGCCCGGGACAGGGGAGAACAAGGCAGCCCCAGCATTTT,CASSPGQGRTRQPQHF
NA,TRBJ1-1,many,TRBV30,TGTGCCTGGAGTGCTTTTTGGAACACTGAAGCTTTCTTT,CAWSAFWNTEAFF
NA,TRBJ1-2,many,TRBV19,TGTGCCAGTAGTATGCTTCGGAGGGACCCGAACTATGGCTACACCTTC,CASSMLRRDPNYGYTF
NA,TRBJ1-2,few,TRBV6-1,TGTGCCAGCAGTGAACCGGGCCAGCCTAAAGGAAACTATGGCTACACCTTC,CASSEPGQPKGNYGYTF
TRBD2,TRBJ2-7,many,TRBV15,TGTGCCACCAGCAGAGGTCGAGTAGCGGGGTACTACGAGCAGTACTTC,CATSRGRVAGYYEQYF
NA,TRBJ1-1,NA,TRBV7-2,TGTGCCAGCAGCTCGGGCACGGCGGGGACTGAAGCTTTCTTT,CASSSGTAGTEAFF